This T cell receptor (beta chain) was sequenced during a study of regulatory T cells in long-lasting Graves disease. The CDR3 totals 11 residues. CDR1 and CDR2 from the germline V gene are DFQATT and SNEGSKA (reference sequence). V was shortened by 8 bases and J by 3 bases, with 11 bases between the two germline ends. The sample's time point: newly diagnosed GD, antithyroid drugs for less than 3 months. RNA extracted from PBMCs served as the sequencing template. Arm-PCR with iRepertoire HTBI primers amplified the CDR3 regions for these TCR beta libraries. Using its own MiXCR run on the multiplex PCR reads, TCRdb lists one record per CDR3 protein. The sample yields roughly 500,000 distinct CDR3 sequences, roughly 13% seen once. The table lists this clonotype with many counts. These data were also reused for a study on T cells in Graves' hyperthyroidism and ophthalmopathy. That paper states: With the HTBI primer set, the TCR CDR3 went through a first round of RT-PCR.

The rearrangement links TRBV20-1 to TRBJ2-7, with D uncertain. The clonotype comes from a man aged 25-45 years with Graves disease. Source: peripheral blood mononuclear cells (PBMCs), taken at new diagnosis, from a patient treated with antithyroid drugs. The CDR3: CSPAIDYEQYF. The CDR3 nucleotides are TGCAGTCCTGCTATTGACTACGAGCAGTACTTC.